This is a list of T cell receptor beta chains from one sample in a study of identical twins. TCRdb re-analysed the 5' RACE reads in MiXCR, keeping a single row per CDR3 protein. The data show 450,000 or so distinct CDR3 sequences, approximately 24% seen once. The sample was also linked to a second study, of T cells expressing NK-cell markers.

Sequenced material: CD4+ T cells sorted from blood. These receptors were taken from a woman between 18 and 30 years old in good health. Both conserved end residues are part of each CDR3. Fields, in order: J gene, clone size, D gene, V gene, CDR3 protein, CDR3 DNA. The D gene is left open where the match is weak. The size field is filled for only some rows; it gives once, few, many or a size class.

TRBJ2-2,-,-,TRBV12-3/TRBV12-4,CASNNNPNTGELFF,TGTGCCAGCAACAACAATCCCAACACCGGGGAGCTGTTTTTT
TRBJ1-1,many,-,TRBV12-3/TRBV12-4,CASSFMGNTEAFF,TGTGCCAGCAGTTTTATGGGGAACACTGAAGCTTTCTTT
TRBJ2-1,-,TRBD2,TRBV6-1,CASTRTGTSGRGKQFF,TGTGCCAGCACCCGAACCGGGACTAGCGGGAGAGGGAAGCAGTTCTTC
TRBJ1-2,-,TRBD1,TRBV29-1,CSEYRGYGYTF,TGCAGCGAATACAGGGGGTATGGCTACACCTTC
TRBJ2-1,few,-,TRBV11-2,CASSYGTGIAVSSYNEQFF,TGTGCCAGCAGTTATGGTACGGGCATAGCGGTGAGCTCCTACAATGAGCAGTTCTTC
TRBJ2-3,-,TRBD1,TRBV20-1,CSARVGGSTDTQYF,TGCAGTGCTAGAGTAGGGGGCTCCACAGATACGCAGTATTTT
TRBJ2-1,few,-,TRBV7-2,CASSSHSPSYNEQFF,TGTGCCAGCAGCTCACACTCGCCTTCCTACAATGAGCAGTTCTTC
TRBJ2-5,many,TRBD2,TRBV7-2,CASSLAGRRETQYF,TGTGCCAGCAGCTTGGCCGGGAGGCGAGAGACCCAGTACTTC
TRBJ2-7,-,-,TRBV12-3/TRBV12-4,CASSKRQDSYEQYF,TGTGCCAGCAGCAAGAGACAGGACTCCTACGAGCAGTACTTC
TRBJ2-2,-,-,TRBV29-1,CSVGFPPTGQGGELFF,TGCAGCGTTGGGTTTCCCCCGACAGGTCAGGGCGGGGAGCTGTTTTTT
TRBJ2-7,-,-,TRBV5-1,CASSLWQGKYEQYF,TGCGCCAGCAGCTTGTGGCAGGGGAAGTACGAGCAGTACTTC
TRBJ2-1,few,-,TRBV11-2,CASSSVGRGTYNEQFF,TGTGCCAGCAGCTCAGTCGGGAGAGGCACCTACAATGAGCAGTTCTTC
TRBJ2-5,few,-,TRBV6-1,CASIRRTAGQETQYF,TGTGCCAGCATTCGACGGACAGCGGGCCAAGAGACCCAGTACTTC
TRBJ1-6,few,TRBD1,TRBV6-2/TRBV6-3,CASRPGQGHSPLHF,TGTGCCAGCCGGCCGGGACAGGGTCATTCACCCCTCCACTTT
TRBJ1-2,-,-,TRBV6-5,CASRTDYGYTF,TGTGCCAGCAGGACCGACTATGGCTACACCTTC
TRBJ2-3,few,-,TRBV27,CASSGPVVGTQYF,TGTGCCAGCAGTGGCCCGGTGGTGGGTACGCAGTATTTT
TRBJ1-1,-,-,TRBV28,CASSLSQSKAFF,TGTGCCAGCAGTTTATCCCAATCGAAAGCTTTCTTT
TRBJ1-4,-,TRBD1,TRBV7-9,CASSFRATGGNEKLFF,TGTGCCAGCAGCTTTAGGGCCACAGGGGGGAATGAAAAACTGTTTTTT
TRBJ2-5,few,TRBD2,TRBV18,CASSLTSGGPKTQYF,TGTGCCAGCTCCCTGACTAGCGGGGGGCCGAAGACCCAGTACTTC
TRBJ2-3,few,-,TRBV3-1,CASSPSGIVRTDTQYF,TGTGCCAGCAGCCCATCGGGAATAGTAAGAACAGATACGCAGTATTTT
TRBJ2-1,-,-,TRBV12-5,CASRRLGSHEQFF,TGTGCTAGTCGAAGACTAGGGAGTCATGAGCAGTTCTTC
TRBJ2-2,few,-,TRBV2,CASSELTQRAGELFF,TGTGCCAGCAGTGAATTGACACAACGAGCCGGGGAGCTGTTTTTT
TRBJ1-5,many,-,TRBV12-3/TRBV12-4,CASRRGDQPQHF,TGTGCCAGCAGACGGGGCGACCAGCCCCAGCATTTT
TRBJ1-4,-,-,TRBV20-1,CSVTQWEKLFF,TGCAGCGTAACTCAGTGGGAAAAACTGTTTTTT
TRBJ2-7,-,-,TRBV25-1,CASSVSYTIYEQYF,TGTGCCAGCAGCGTCTCTTACACGATCTACGAGCAGTACTTC
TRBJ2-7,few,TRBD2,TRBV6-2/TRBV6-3,CASSWTSGTEQYF,TGTGCCAGCAGTTGGACTAGCGGGACCGAGCAGTACTTC
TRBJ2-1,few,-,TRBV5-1,CASSPDGRASSYNEQFF,TGCGCCAGCAGCCCTGATGGGCGGGCGAGCTCCTACAATGAGCAGTTCTTC
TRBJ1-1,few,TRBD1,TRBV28,CASSSPETGRGTAFF,TGTGCCAGCAGTTCCCCCGAGACAGGGCGGGGAACAGCTTTCTTT
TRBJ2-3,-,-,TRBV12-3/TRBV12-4,CASVGGLDTGTQYF,TGTGCCAGCGTAGGCGGACTCGATACGGGTACGCAGTATTTT
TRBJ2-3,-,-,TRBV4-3,CASSRSRASRSDTQYF,TGCGCCAGCAGCCGAAGCAGGGCGTCTAGATCTGATACGCAGTATTTT
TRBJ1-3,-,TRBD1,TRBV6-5,CASSYSGQGKGNTIYF,TGTGCCAGCAGTTACTCGGGACAGGGCAAGGGAAACACCATATATTTT
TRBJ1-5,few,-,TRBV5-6,CASSLRGEPQHF,TGTGCCAGCAGCCTTCGCGGCGAGCCCCAGCATTTT
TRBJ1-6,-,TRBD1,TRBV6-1,CASSGQGGASPLHF,TGTGCCAGCAGTGGACAGGGTGGAGCTTCACCCCTCCACTTT
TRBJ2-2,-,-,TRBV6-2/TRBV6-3,CASSYPAGSTSFNTGELFF,TGTGCCAGCAGTTACCCGGCAGGGTCTACCTCCTTTAACACCGGGGAGCTGTTTTTT
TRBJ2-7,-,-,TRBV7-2,CASSLEYYEQYF,TGTGCCAGCAGCTTAGAGTATTACGAGCAGTACTTC
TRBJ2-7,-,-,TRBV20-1,CSARGAVSSYEQYF,TGCAGTGCTCGGGGGGCAGTGAGCTCCTACGAGCAGTACTTC
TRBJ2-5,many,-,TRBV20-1,CSARFGRETQYF,TGCAGTGCTAGATTCGGGCGTGAGACCCAGTACTTC
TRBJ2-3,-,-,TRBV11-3,CASSLDWRGLRADTQYF,TGTGCCAGCAGCTTAGATTGGCGGGGCCTAAGGGCAGATACGCAGTATTTT
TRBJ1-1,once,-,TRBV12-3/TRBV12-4,CASSFAPEAFF,TGTGCCAGCAGTTTCGCGCCTGAAGCTTTCTTT
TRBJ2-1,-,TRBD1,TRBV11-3,CASSLELWRTGRNEQFF,TGTGCCAGCAGCTTAGAACTCTGGAGGACAGGCCGCAATGAGCAGTTCTTC